Presented here are 29 T cell receptor beta chains from one specimen sequenced in a study of T cell responses to AZD1222 COVID-19 vaccine. Sequencing was performed with immunoSEQ multiplex PCR; in TCRdb, only in-frame clones are kept and a portion is missing. The sample carries under 95,000 clones, over 75% recorded once. The specimen was peripheral blood, collected on day 0 of AZD1222 vaccination. The source is an adult in good health.

In DNA, the CDR3 is TGTGCCAGCAGCCATAGGACGTACGAGCAGTACTTC. This translates into CASSHRTYEQYF. The rearrangement uses TRBV3-1 (or the pseudogene TRBV3-2) and TRBJ2-7, with D uncertain. The germline V gene has CDR1 LGHDT and CDR2 YNNKEL (reference sequence). The ends were cut back, 3 bases at V and 4 bases at J, with 7 bases in the middle. CDR3 size: 12 residues.

This clone was found once. The chain carries TRBV3-1 (or the pseudogene TRBV3-2) and TRBJ1-1; no clear D. CDR3 length equals 12 residues. V was shortened by 1 base and J by 2 bases, with 2 bases between the two germline ends. In germline, CDR1 is LGHDT, CDR2 YNNKEL (reference sequence). CDR3 in DNA: TGTGCCAGCAGCCAAGCAAACACTGAAGCTTTCTTT. Translation gives CASSQANTEAFF.

This clone was picked up a small number of times. Additional DNA sequences in this sample encode the identical CDR3. The chain employs TRBV14 and TRBJ2-7; D unclear. The CDR3 has 11 residues. Germline CDR1 and CDR2: SGHDN and FVKESK. Between the trimmed V and J ends, which lost 3 bases and 4 bases, there was a span of 4 bases. CDR3 in DNA: TGTGCCAGCAGCCAGGGATACGAGCAGTACTTC. Translation gives CASSQGYEQYF.

A few counts support this clone. J is TRBJ2-7 and V is TRBV10-3; D gene uncertain. This CDR3 spans 12 amino acids. Germline values: CDR1 ENHRY, CDR2 SYGVKD. The V gene lost 5 bases and the J gene lost 2 bases, with 7 bases spanning the gap. DNA for the CDR3: TGTGCCATCAGTCCAGATCCCTACGAGCAGTACTTC. Its translation is CAISPDPYEQYF.

The chain couples TRBV2 to TRBJ2-1, with D perhaps assigned TRBD1 or TRBD2 (6 bases each). Germline CDR1 reads SNHLY; CDR2 reads FYNNEI. With 4 bases removed from V and 5 bases from J, the gap between germline ends came to 9 bases. The CDR3 consists of 13 residues. For the CDR3, the DNA is TGTGCCAGCAGTGGGGGGGCGAACAATGAGCAGTTCTTC. This gives the protein CASSGGANNEQFF.

The chain couples TRBV10-3 to TRBJ2-3, with a weak D call TRBD2 (6 bases). The germline CDR1 and CDR2 sequences are ENHRY and SYGVKD. V lost 6 bases and J lost 4, with 17 bases in between. The CDR3 is made up of 15 amino acids. Written as DNA, the CDR3 is TGTGCCATCAGGGTCGGGGACTCCCGCCCAGATACGCAGTATTTT. Translated, it gives CAIRVGDSRPDTQYF.

The chain combines TRBV28 with TRBJ1-1; D gene unclear. Trimming removed 6 bases from V and 5 bases from J, with 7 bases in between. Per the germline V gene, CDR1 is MDHEN and CDR2 is SYDVKM. This CDR3 spans 11 amino acids. The CDR3 coding sequence is TGTGCCAGCAGCTCCCCTACTGAAGCTTTCTTT. Its translation is CASSSPTEAFF.

The chain joins TRBV12-3 or TRBV12-4 to TRBJ1-2; no definite D call. V lost 6 bases and J lost 7, with 15 bases in between. The CDR3 length is 13 residues. The DNA for the CDR3 is TGTGCCAGCAGGAGCGGAACCTGGGCTGGCTACACCTTC. Translated: CASRSGTWAGYTF.

This chain uses TRBV10-1 with TRBJ1-1, with TRBD1 matching over 9 bases. The ends lost 6 bases at V and 3 bases at J; junction bases unmatched: 2. The CDR3 is 13 residues long. The germline V gene encodes CDR1 WNHNN and CDR2 SYGVQD (reference sequence). The CDR3: CASRGQGYTEAFF. CDR3 nucleotide sequence: TGCGCCAGCAGGGGACAGGGATACACTGAAGCTTTCTTT.

The chain combines TRBV7-8 with TRBJ2-7; D gene unclear. Trimming shortened V by 0 bases and J by 6 bases, and 6 bases separated the two germline ends. This CDR3 spans 12 amino acids. Germline V gives CDR1 SGHVS, CDR2 FQNEAQ. DNA of the CDR3: TGTGCCAGCAGCTTAGCAGGGCGCGAGCAGTACTTC. Its protein product is CASSLAGREQYF.

The V call is TRBV7-6, the J call TRBJ2-1, with unresolved D. The CDR3 is 16 residues long. CDR1 is SGHVS, CDR2 FNYEAQ, per germline. Trimming pared 7 bases from V and 0 bases from J, leaving 16 bases between. The CDR3 DNA is TGTGCCAGCACTAGTTCGGAAACTCGCTCCTACAATGAGCAGTTCTTC. It yields the protein CASTSSETRSYNEQFF. Looking up the rest from reference TRBV7-6 and TRBJ2-1 gives the full variable domain: GAGVSQSPRYKVTKRGQDVALRCDPISGHVSLYWYRQALGQGPEFLTYFNYEAQQDKSGLPNDRFSAERPEGSISTLTIQRTEQRDSAMYRCASTSSETRSYNEQFFGPGTRLTVL.

The chain is built from TRBV5-6 and TRBJ1-1; D perhaps matches TRBD1 (6 bases). Germline CDR1 reads SGHDT; CDR2 reads YYEEEE. The V end was cut by 3 bases, the J end by 5 bases, with 14 bases between. This CDR3 region has 14 residues. DNA for the CDR3: TGTGCCAGCAGCTCCCTCCAGGGGAGGACTGAAGCTTTCTTT. It specifies CASSSLQGRTEAFF.

The chain carries TRBV24-1 and TRBJ1-1; no clear D gene. Trimming took off 1 base at V and 1 base at J, with 12 bases between the two ends. The length of the CDR3 is 16 residues. Germline CDR1 is KGHDR and CDR2 is SFDVKD. The CDR3: CATSDLIRAGNTEAFF. The CDR3, as DNA: TGTGCCACCAGTGATTTAATTCGCGCCGGGAACACTGAAGCTTTCTTT.

The rearrangement joins TRBV28 to TRBJ1-6, with D possibly being TRBD1 (5 bases). Germline V gene sequence: CDR1 MDHEN, CDR2 SYDVKM. This CDR3 is 13 amino acids long. CDR3 nucleotides: TGTGCTGCCTCTCGGGGCCATAATTCACCCCTCCACTTT. Amino acid sequence: CAASRGHNSPLHF.

This clone has only one observation. This chain joins TRBV7-8 and TRBJ1-6; 9 bases fit TRBD1. Trimming at V came to 6 bases and at J to 4 bases, leaving 7 bases not matched to a gene. The germline V gene has CDR1 SGHVS and CDR2 FQNEAQ. The CDR3 is 16 residues long. The CDR3 bases are TGTGCCAGCAGTTTTGACAGGGGGGGGTATAATTCACCCCTCCACTTT. Its translation is CASSFDRGGYNSPLHF.

This chain joins TRBV19 and TRBJ2-1, with unresolved D. The CDR3 covers 13 residues. V gave up 3 bases and J gave up 4 bases, with 7 bases separating them. CDR1 LNHDA and CDR2 SQIVND come from the germline V gene (reference sequence). The CDR3 here is CASSMGQYNEQFF. As DNA, the CDR3 is TGTGCCAGTAGTATGGGCCAGTACAATGAGCAGTTCTTC. The full variable domain, rest sourced from reference TRBV19 and TRBJ2-1, is DGGITQSPKYLFRKEGQNVTLSCEQNLNHDAMYWYRQDPGQGLRLIYYSQIVNDFQKGDIAEGYSVSREKKESFPLTVTSAQKNPTAFYLCASSMGQYNEQFFGPGTRLTVL.

The chain links TRBV5-1 to TRBJ1-5, with D unresolved. The germline V gene has CDR1 SGHRS and CDR2 YFSETQ. There are 14 residues in the CDR3. Deletions cut 3 bases from V and 6 bases from J, with 13 bases between. CDR3 loop: CASSSGPVGQPQHF. The DNA for the CDR3 is TGCGCCAGCAGCTCCGGTCCCGTGGGTCAGCCCCAGCATTTT.

The chain links TRBV7-9 to TRBJ1-3; D is uncertain. V lost 5 bases to trimming and J lost 0 bases, with 8 bases between them. Germline V lookup: CDR1 SEHNR, CDR2 FQNEAQ (reference sequence). The CDR3 loop spans 14 amino acids. CDR3 protein: CASSIQDSGNTIYF. For the CDR3, the DNA is TGTGCCAGCAGCATTCAGGACTCTGGAAACACCATATATTTT. Complete variable domain (other parts from reference TRBV7-9 and TRBJ1-3): DTGVSQNPRHKITKRGQNVTFRCDPISEHNRLYWYRQTLGQGPEFLTYFQNEAQLEKSRLLSDRFSAERPKGSFSTLEIQRTEQGDSAMYLCASSIQDSGNTIYFGEGSWLTVV.

J is TRBJ2-7 and V is TRBV5-4; TRBD1 matches 7 bases. V gave up 4 bases and J gave up 2 bases; unmatched junction bases: 12. Per germline, CDR1 SGHNT and CDR2 YYREEE (reference sequence). The CDR3 runs to 16 residues. The CDR3 protein is CASSLIRDRITYEQYF. CDR3 DNA: TGTGCCAGCAGCCTTATCCGGGACAGAATAACCTACGAGCAGTACTTC. The whole variable domain, remainder taken from reference TRBV5-4 and TRBJ2-7, is ETGVTQSPTHLIKTRGQQVTLRCSSQSGHNTVSWYQQALGQGPQFIFQYYREEENGRGNFPPRFSGLQFPNYSSELNVNALELDDSALYLCASSLIRDRITYEQYFGPGTRLTVT.

Comment on this clone: At one end, the junction sequence differs from germline, possibly due to a read error. This chain uses TRBV20-1 with TRBJ1-1; D call uncertain. Looked up from germline, CDR1 is DFQATT and CDR2 is SNEGSKA (reference sequence). The CDR3 runs to 11 residues. DNA for the CDR3: TGCAGCGCTAGTCCGGGGTTTGAAGCTTTCTTT. Residues: CSASPGFEAFF.

The gene calls are TRBV10-3 and TRBJ2-2, with 9 bases fitting TRBD1. The junction had 5 bases not matched to a gene; V was cut back by 4 bases and J by 5 bases. The CDR3 loop spans 15 amino acids. Germline lookup yields CDR1 ENHRY and CDR2 SYGVKD. The CDR3 bases are TGTGCCATCAGTGGGCCGGGACAGGGAACCGGGGAGCTGTTTTTT. This sequence encodes CAISGPGQGTGELFF.

CDR3 in DNA: TGTGCCAGCAGCCCCGACGGAGCTAACTATGGCTACACCTTC. Residues: CASSPDGANYGYTF. The chain combines TRBV3-1 (or the pseudogene TRBV3-2) with TRBJ1-2; D ambiguous. Deletions cut 4 bases from V and 0 bases from J, with 9 bases between. This CDR3 contains 14 residues. Germline assignment: CDR1 LGHDT and CDR2 YNNKEL (reference sequence).

The rearrangement uses TRBV4-2 and TRBJ2-1; D call uncertain. With 1 base removed from V and 9 bases from J, the gap between germline ends came to 7 bases. The length of the CDR3 is 12 residues. Germline V gene data show CDR1 as LGHNA and CDR2 as YNFKEQ. CDR3 in DNA: TGTGCCAGCAGCCAAGCCGTTACTGAGCAGTTCTTC. Translating it yields CASSQAVTEQFF.

The gene calls are TRBV6-5 and TRBJ1-4; the D gene is possibly TRBD1 (5 bases). Between the trimmed V and J ends, which lost 6 bases and 7 bases, there was a span of 9 bases. This CDR3 has 12 residues. Germline-derived CDR1 and CDR2 are MNHEY and SVGAGI. Written as DNA, the CDR3 is TGTGCCAGCAGCACAGGAAGTGAAAAACTGTTTTTT. Translating it yields CASSTGSEKLFF.

The genes are TRBV30 and TRBJ2-5, with D possibly TRBD2 on 5 matching bases. Germline V gene lookup returns CDR1 GTSNPN and CDR2 SVGIG (reference sequence). Trimming left V 3 bases short and J 9 bases short, with 14 bases between. There are 12 residues in the CDR3. The CDR3 sequence is CAWSLASTAQYF. The CDR3 region has the DNA TGTGCCTGGAGCCTAGCTTCCACGGCCCAGTACTTC.

This clone was found once. This chain joins TRBV6-1 and TRBJ1-5; no reliable D call. Trimming took off 1 base at V and 3 bases at J, with 10 bases between the two ends. From germline, CDR1 is MNHNS and CDR2 SASEGT. The CDR3 extends over 15 amino acids. The CDR3 here is CASSEDVWANQPQHF. The CDR3 coding sequence is TGTGCCAGCAGTGAAGACGTCTGGGCCAATCAGCCCCAGCATTTT.

The chain has TRBV7-9 and TRBJ1-3, with D perhaps matching TRBD1 (5 bases). The CDR3 runs 19 residues. The germline gives CDR1 SEHNR, CDR2 FQNEAQ (reference sequence). V lost 4 bases and J lost 0, with 22 bases in between. The CDR3 spells CASSSNTLGPQSSGNTIYF. CDR3 sequence (DNA): TGTGCCAGCAGCTCAAACACCTTGGGGCCGCAGAGCTCTGGAAACACCATATATTTT.

The V and J genes are TRBV18 and TRBJ1-2, with 9 nucleotides matching TRBD1. Looked up from germline, CDR1 is KGHSH and CDR2 is LQKENI. This CDR3 spans 15 amino acids. V lost 6 bases, J lost 6 bases, and 11 bases stayed unmatched. CDR3 protein: CASSYPNRGHNGYTF. In DNA, the CDR3 is TGTGCCAGCTCTTACCCCAACAGGGGGCACAATGGCTACACCTTC.

The gene calls are TRBV3-1 (or the pseudogene TRBV3-2) and TRBJ1-2; D is ambiguous. Germline V gene data show CDR1 as LGHDT and CDR2 as YNNKEL (reference sequence). Trimming cost V 0 bases and J 4 bases, with 9 bases left between them. This CDR3 contains 14 residues. In nucleotides, the CDR3 is TGTGCCAGCAGCCAAGAAAGGAGGGCCTATGGCTACACCTTC. Its translation is CASSQERRAYGYTF.